Listed here is a single T cell receptor beta chain. The antigen it recognizes is unknown. There are no base qualities to consult, and no much larger clone falls within one base. The collaborating institutions used their own protocols to collect whole blood in K2EDTA tubes. For TCRbeta analysis, collaborator samples were shipped as frozen whole blood, as isolated PBMCs, or as DNA extracted from either sample type. The immunoSEQ Assay, a bias-controlled multiplex PCR, was used to amplify TCRbeta CDR3 regions from genomic DNA. On the study's bioinformatics: Within the assay, amplification of reference gene primers was used to estimate how many nucleated cells each sample contained. To quantify the absolute abundance of each unique TCRbeta CDR3 rearrangement, sequence reads were collapsed and filtered. For each sample, productive Simpson clonality was calculated as the square root of Simpson's diversity index across productive rearrangements. TCRdb took over this immuneACCESS table, retaining in-frame rearrangements with V and J assigned. Such tables are incomplete; in checked studies, under half of the missing clones stem from an unresolved V gene, and the remainder is unexplained. V and J calls and clone size are given by that table; D and trimming were obtained from the DNA. The sample table holds some 220,000 clones, of which about 84% were seen once. The ten largest account for roughly 12% of the sample.

The data are from a study of blood T cell repertoires in COVID-19 (dated by TCRdb to the early 2020s). The study in broad terms: Collaborator samples came from the United States, Italy and Spain and covered acute and convalescent phases of COVID-19. The material from the prospective study consisted of cDNA or gDNA derived from T cells, B-cell-depleted T cells, or PBMCs. A de-identified subject ID, COVID-19 status, age in years and sex were almost always included in the sample metadata. Subjects who had been exposed to COVID-19, were actively infected with it, or had recovered from it provided the deeply sampled blood TCRbeta repertoires that made up the dataset. The repertoires were made available in a free public database intended to serve as a resource for research on the immune response to SARS-CoV-2. Samples came from the ongoing ImmuneRACE study (first 160 participants) plus 1,254 subjects from 6 global collaborators. Where available, HLA class I and class II types were obtained from metadata supplied by the sample provider rather than from assay-based typing.

Compared with germline, V lacks 10 bases and J lacks 4 bases; bases without a gene match: 9. The CDR3 starts with the cysteine, ends with the phenylalanine, and has 16 residues. Only the CDR3 portion is preserved as DNA: 48 bases, with reading frame beginning at the first base. The germline V gene sets CDR1 to ENHRY and CDR2 to SYGVKD. Study-wide conclusions, independent of this receptor: How much clinical and demographic metadata was included differed by source and by participant, and the metadata was provided uncurated.

The sequence was obtained from a human donor in a cohort sampled during active COVID-19. This chain is built from TRBV10-3 and TRBJ2-1, with 14 central nucleotides matching TRBD2. Sequences were obtained from peripheral blood. The CDR3 region: CATSGLAGVVYNEQFF. The DNA sequence is TGTGCCACCTCGGGACTAGCGGGAGTAGTATACAATGAGCAGTTCTTC.